Given below is one T cell receptor (beta chain) in context. Its target is not known. This entry comes from a study of OX40 agonist ivuxolimab in advanced cancers. Study-wide context: An anti-OX40 (CD134) antibody with agonistic activity, ivuxolimab, was administered to patients. Overall study results and limits: Expansion of clones was among the lowest in partial responders at 0.1-3.0 mg/kg.

The assay was immunoSEQ multiplex PCR, and TCRdb's table has in-frame clones only and misses some. Of about 120,000 clones in the sample, roughly nine tenths were seen once. Germline V lookup: CDR1 SGHRS, CDR2 YFSETQ. The V gene end was trimmed by 0 bases and the J gene end by 8 bases; junction bases not matched to a gene: 7. The CDR3 covers 14 residues. The TCR originated in an adult with an advanced solid tumor such as melanoma, head and neck, liver or kidney cancer. The sequencing here drew on CD4+ or CD8+ T cells sorted from blood, taken in a trial of the OX40 agonist ivuxolimab. This chain connects TRBV5-1 to TRBJ2-5; 7 bases agree with TRBD1. In nucleotides, the CDR3 is TGCGCCAGCAGCTTGGGACAGGGAAAGGAAACCCAGTACTTC. Translation: CASSLGQGKETQYF.